This T cell receptor beta chain originates from a study of cytomegalovirus exposure and HLA in healthy donors. Primers: 60 Vbeta forward and 13 Jbeta reverse. This table comes from immunoSEQ multiplex PCR, and its TCRdb copy is limited to in-frame clones, with some not included. The repertoire consists of about 160,000 clones, with over 60% occurring once and the leading ten covering 2.8%. To note about this clone: Its antigen is unidentified.

Study observations and caveats: Because they were indistinguishable, some V segments, including TRBV6-2 and TRBV6-3, were excluded. Cytomegalovirus status, reportedly, was diagnosed with high specificity and sensitivity by the classifier. It was assumed in the presence/absence analyses that sequencing depth was roughly uniform across donors. An analysis that came later showed most CMV-associated TCR beta chains appearing HLA-restricted.

In germline, CDR1 is MDHEN, CDR2 SYDVKM. V gave up 6 bases and J gave up 3 bases, with 14 bases separating them. This CDR3 contains 14 residues. The sample was PBMCs. The origin of this receptor is a woman in her 30s in good health and CMV-seronegative. The J gene is TRBJ1-2, the V gene TRBV28, with a tentative D call TRBD1 (6 bases). CDR3 coding DNA: TGTGCCAGCAGGAGACAGGATCGCTACTATGGCTACACCTTC. The encoded protein is CASRRQDRYYGYTF.